This record covers a single TCR beta chain. Its antigen target is currently unknown. Base quality data are lacking; no much larger clone is found one base away. The time point label, read with the paper, signifies: baseline before first vaccination. Vaccinee samples were obtained from the UK trials COV001 and COV002, which included a single-blind randomized controlled phase 2/3 trial of AZD1222 (ChAdOx1 nCoV-19) in healthy adults. For TCRbeta chain sequencing, PBMC samples from trial participants were taken at day 0 and at day 28 after the second dose. Taken from cysteine to phenylalanine, the CDR3 has 13 residues. Only CDR3 DNA remains: 39 bases, in frame from the first base. V was cut back by 4 bases and J by 7 bases, leaving a gap of 13 bases between them. The germline V gene (reference sequence) provides CDR1 MNHEY and CDR2 SMNVEV. The CDR3 regions of human TCRbeta chains were subjected to immunosequencing. As for the original processing: TCRs in the repertoires were compared against a reference library of SARS-CoV-2-specific TCRs that had been generated with the MIRA antigen-specificity platform. Breadth was defined as the fraction of unique TCRs that were SARS-CoV-2-associated. Depth was defined as the fraction of total T cells that were SARS-CoV-2-associated. Using the MIRA data, each spike-specific TCR was assigned both to the spike region to which the TCR was reactive and to a CD4 or CD8 class. Log10-transformed breadth and depth values were compared by one-way ANOVA with Sidak's multiple comparisons tests. Here the immuneACCESS table is served through TCRdb, limited to in-frame sequences with V and J called. Missing clones are a known gap in these copies; in checked studies unresolved V genes cover under half, and the rest lacks a known reason. That table supplies the V and J calls and clone size; D and trimming were determined from the DNA. The sample records some 120,000 clones, about nine tenths of which are singletons. The leading ten clones occupy about 1.2% of the sample.

The sample is drawn from a study of T cell responses to AZD1222 COVID-19 vaccine (dated by TCRdb to the early 2020s). With respect to the entire study: AZD1222 recipients whose second dose came at about 4 weeks and those whose second dose came at about 12 weeks were combined into one group, since spike-specific TCR depth and breadth did not differ between the two schedules. Enrollment into the trials was organized by age into subgroups of 18-55, 56-69 and 70-plus years, and those subgroups contained approximately 160, 26 and 62 TCR-sequenced participants, respectively. A total of approximately 250 trial participants underwent TCR sequencing, of whom 200 to 220 had received two doses of AZD1222 and some 25 had received two doses of the MenACWY control vaccine.

The study at large found these results: Vaccine-associated CD4 TCRs spanned the whole spike protein, with dominant responses in regions 160-218 and 743-854. In the small 56-69-year group, the increase in depth fell short of significance, most likely because of low power. Conclusions about previously exposed vaccinees are limited, since just a handful of AZD1222 recipients were seropositive for SARS-CoV-2 at baseline. Nearly half of unique spike-specific TCRs reportedly recognized epitopes outside regions mutated in the B.1.351 and B.1.1.7 variants. Because no day 14 peak-response samples were available, repertoires were characterized only after the peak T cell response. Spike-specific TCR breadth and depth rose significantly after two AZD1222 doses compared with day 0 and with MenACWY recipients. Participants were mostly white British and included more females than males, and it was suggested by the authors that clonal diversity may have been underestimated.

The receptor chain draws on TRBV27 and TRBJ1-2, with the D gene not clear enough to name. The clonotype comes from an adult in good health. The source was peripheral blood, collected on day 0 of AZD1222 vaccination. The nucleotide sequence reads TGTGCCAGCAGTTACGTGAGTACGGGTGGCTACACCTTC. Its translation is CASSYVSTGGYTF.